Following are 25 T cell receptor beta chains from one sample sequenced in a study of blood T cells in healthy people across ages. Alongside a J-beta primer mix, a sample-barcoded 5' primer served in a second PCR lasting roughly 6 to 11 cycles. TCRdb re-called the 5' RACE reads through MiXCR, storing one row per CDR3 protein. Among hundreds of thousands of distinct CDR3 sequences listed, roughly 60% were seen once. The sequencing sample was made of blood. The receptor set was obtained from a man aged 30 to 39 in good health.

A word on this clonotype: One end of the junction varies from germline; a read error may be responsible. J is TRBJ2-5 and V is TRBV2; 10 nucleotides agree with TRBD2. The J call may be in error: the DNA end matches TRBJ2-7 better. The germline gives CDR1 SNHLY, CDR2 FYNNEI. The CDR3 runs to 15 residues. The CDR3 here is CASQEASGSSCEQYF. In DNA, the CDR3 is TGTGCCAGCCAGGAGGCTAGCGGGAGTTCCTGCGAGCAGTACTTC.

This clonotype was seen more than once but under ten times. This chain links TRBV9 with TRBJ2-6; perhaps TRBD2 as D (5 bases). The CDR3 contains 18 residues. Germline-derived CDR1 and CDR2 are SGDLS and YYNGEE. Trimming pared 2 bases from V and 0 bases from J, leaving 15 bases between. CDR3 loop: CASSVSGNDRSGANVLTF. The CDR3 DNA reads as TGTGCCAGCAGCGTTTCCGGGAACGACCGCTCTGGGGCCAACGTCCTGACTTTC.

This clonotype showed up just a few times. The genes are TRBV12-3 or TRBV12-4 and TRBJ1-1, with 7 bases matching TRBD1. The CDR3 sequence is 13 residues long. The ends lost 6 bases at V and 8 bases at J; junction bases unmatched: 9. The CDR3 DNA sequence: TGTGCCAGCAGACCCCGACAGGGTCTGGAAGCTTTCTTT. Protein product: CASRPRQGLEAFF.

This rearrangement joins TRBV6-5 to TRBJ1-6; no firm D call. This CDR3 spans 15 amino acids. V was trimmed by 1 base and J by 5 bases, leaving 9 bases between them. The germline gives CDR1 MNHEY, CDR2 SVGAGI. The CDR3 reads CASSYWSTDNSPLHF. The CDR3 nucleotides are TGTGCCAGCAGTTACTGGAGCACTGATAATTCACCCCTCCACTTT.

Comment on this clonotype: This clone may be a read error of a much larger clone one base away. V and J are TRBV28 and TRBJ2-4, with 7 bases identical to TRBD2. V shed 5 bases and J 13 bases; nucleotides not matched to a gene: 11. This CDR3 is 13 amino acids long. Germline V gene lookup returns CDR1 MDHEN and CDR2 SYDVKM. CDR3 in amino acids: CASSNGRWDEQYF. The CDR3 coding sequence is TGTGCCAGCAGTAACGGGAGGTGGGATGAGCAGTACTTC.

The chain employs TRBV27 and TRBJ2-1; tentative D call: TRBD2 (5 bases). The end of the DNA aligns better with TRBJ2-7, so the J call may be wrong. CDR1 is MNHEY and CDR2 is SMNVEV in the germline V gene (reference sequence). This CDR3 has 14 amino acids. This CDR3 reads CASSFSGIVYEQYF. CDR3 coding DNA: TGTGCCAGCAGTTTCTCCGGGATCGTCTACGAGCAGTACTTC.

The table lists this clonotype with a few counts. The chain links TRBV6-5 to TRBJ1-5, with 7 nucleotides matching TRBD1. V trimming: 5 bases; J trimming: 3 bases; junction bases outside the gene matches: 4. CDR1 is MNHEY and CDR2 is SVGAGI in the germline V gene. The CDR3 loop spans 14 amino acids. Here the CDR3 reads CASSNRGFNQPQHF. The CDR3 DNA reads as TGTGCCAGCAGTAACAGGGGTTTCAATCAGCCCCAGCATTTT.

The chain links TRBV6-6 to TRBJ2-5; perhaps TRBD2 as D (6 bases). Trimming took off 2 bases at V and 5 bases at J, with 12 bases between the two ends. CDR1 and CDR2 (germline): MNHNY, SVGAGI (reference sequence). The CDR3 is 14 amino acids. The CDR3 bases are TGTGCCAGCAGTTACGACGTACGGGGGGAGACCCAGTACTTC. Its translation: CASSYDVRGETQYF.

At least ten counts were recorded for this clonotype. V is TRBV7-9 and J is TRBJ2-7, with 8 bases aligning to TRBD2. The CDR3 consists of 13 residues. Germline CDR1 SEHNR, CDR2 FQNEAQ (reference sequence). V shed 2 bases and J 3 bases; nucleotides not matched to a gene: 0. The CDR3 loop is CASSLTSGYEQYF. The CDR3 nucleotides are TGTGCCAGCAGCTTAACTAGCGGCTACGAGCAGTACTTC.

The gene calls are TRBV30 and TRBJ1-2; D call uncertain. Germline V gene data show CDR1 as GTSNPN and CDR2 as SVGIG (reference sequence). The V end was cut by 3 bases, the J end by 8 bases, with 13 bases between. The CDR3 consists of 12 residues. CDR3 in DNA: TGTGCCTGGAGGGCAGACTCTAGAGGCTACACCTTC. This codes for CAWRADSRGYTF.

CDR3 loop: CASSFRGNEKLFF. The CDR3 DNA reads TGTGCCAGCAGCTTTCGCGGTAATGAAAAACTGTTTTTT. V and J are TRBV13 and TRBJ1-4; D remains ambiguous. CDR1 and CDR2 (germline): PRHDT, FYEKMQ (reference sequence). This CDR3 is built from 13 residues. V lost 3 bases and J 4 bases, leaving 6 bases between the germline ends.

The chain couples TRBV6-5 to TRBJ2-5, with 8 bases fitting TRBD1. The J call is uncertain, as TRBJ2-7 better fits the DNA end. This CDR3 comprises 13 residues. Looked up from germline, CDR1 is MNHEY and CDR2 is SVGAGI. The CDR3 region is CASSKGQVYEQYF. CDR3 nucleotides: TGTGCCAGCAGTAAGGGACAGGTTTACGAGCAGTACTTC.

The genes are TRBV5-1 and TRBJ2-7; D perhaps matches TRBD2 (5 bases). Trimming took off 4 bases at V and 2 bases at J, with 13 bases between the two ends. CDR1 and CDR2 (germline): SGHRS, YFSETQ. The CDR3 extends over 14 amino acids. CDR3 DNA: TGCGCCAGCAGCGGCGGACTGGAAACCTACGAGCAGTACTTC. This encodes CASSGGLETYEQYF.

As to this clonotype: This clone may be a read error of a much larger clone one base away. The V call is TRBV10-3, the J call TRBJ1-2, with 9 bases that match TRBD1. This CDR3 spans 15 amino acids. CDR1 is ENHRY, CDR2 SYGVKD, per germline. The CDR3 DNA reads TGTGCCATCAGTGATCCGGACAGGGGAGGGTATGGCCACACCTTC. Its translation: CAISDPDRGGYGHTF.

The genes are TRBV27 and TRBJ2-7, with TRBD1 identical over 7 bases. The CDR3 extends over 15 amino acids. The junction had 3 bases not matched to a gene; V was cut back by 1 base and J by 0 bases. Germline CDR1 is MNHEY and CDR2 is SMNVEV (reference sequence). In DNA, the CDR3 is TGTGCCAGCAGTTTATTTGGGGACAGCTCCTACGAGCAGTACTTC. Its translation is CASSLFGDSSYEQYF.

This clonotype was recorded once. The rearrangement joins TRBV19 to TRBJ2-5; tentatively, D is TRBD1 (5 bases). This CDR3 is built from 12 residues. The V end was cut by 4 bases, the J end by 11 bases, with 14 bases between. Germline V gene sequence: CDR1 LNHDA, CDR2 SQIVND (reference sequence). This chain's CDR3 is CASSKGLQEQYF. The CDR3 region has the DNA TGTGCCAGTAGTAAAGGGTTACAGGAGCAGTACTTC.

This clonotype was detected only once. This chain connects TRBV12-3 or TRBV12-4 to TRBJ2-5; 10 bases are shared with TRBD2. V shed 6 bases and J 1 base; nucleotides not matched to a gene: 2. The CDR3 is made up of 14 amino acids. The CDR3 sequence is CASRQREGQETQYF. The CDR3 nucleotides read TGTGCCAGCAGGCAGCGGGAGGGCCAAGAGACCCAGTACTTC.

J is TRBJ2-1 and V is TRBV29-1; D possibly corresponds to TRBD2 (6 bases). From germline, CDR1 is SQVTM and CDR2 ANQGSEA. Between the trimmed V and J ends, which lost 6 bases and 4 bases, there was a span of 13 bases. The CDR3 contains 13 residues. CDR3: CSVVAEDYNEQFF. The CDR3 DNA reads as TGCAGCGTCGTAGCGGAGGATTACAATGAGCAGTTCTTC.

This chain connects TRBV6-5 to TRBJ2-3; D not certain. The CDR3 runs 14 residues. V was shortened by 0 bases and J by 5 bases, with 9 bases between the two germline ends. Germline V gives CDR1 MNHEY, CDR2 SVGAGI. The CDR3 region has the DNA TGTGCCAGCAGTTACTCCTTTGGGGAAGATACGCAGTATTTT. This gives the protein CASSYSFGEDTQYF.

In its sample, this clonotype was seen many times. This chain links TRBV29-1 with TRBJ1-2; D remains ambiguous. V was shortened by 4 bases and J by 6 bases, with 12 bases between the two germline ends. The germline V gene has CDR1 SQVTM and CDR2 ANQGSEA. The CDR3 contains 12 residues. The CDR3 DNA is TGCAGCGTTGGGGGAGATCTCGATGGCTACACCTTC. Translation gives CSVGGDLDGYTF.

The chain links TRBV4-3 to TRBJ2-3; D is unresolved. V shed 3 bases and J shed 3 bases, with 10 bases lying between them. CDR1 LGHNA and CDR2 YSLEER come from the germline V gene. The CDR3 spans 14 residues. The DNA for the CDR3 is TGCGCCAGCAGCCAGAAATCTGTAACAGATACGCAGTATTTT. As protein: CASSQKSVTDTQYF.

The rearrangement joins TRBV28 to TRBJ1-2; D remains ambiguous. V lost 8 bases and J lost 4, with 20 bases in between. The CDR3 length is 15 residues. Germline assignment: CDR1 MDHEN and CDR2 SYDVKM. As DNA, the CDR3 is TGTGCCAGCTATAAGCTTTCACGGGCCATCTATGGCTACACCTTC. Protein product: CASYKLSRAIYGYTF.

This clonotype was detected only a few times. CDR3 amino acids: CASSRSEGMGWETQYF. The CDR3 nucleotides read TGTGCCAGCAGCCGTTCGGAGGGTATGGGGTGGGAGACCCAGTACTTC. The V gene is TRBV7-2, the J gene TRBJ2-5; TRBD2 is a possible D gene (6 bases). The CDR3 contains 16 residues. CDR1 and CDR2 from the germline V gene are SGHTA and FQGNSA. V lost 5 bases to trimming and J lost 5 bases, with 21 bases between them.

In this sample, this clonotype turned up once. This chain connects TRBV7-9 to TRBJ1-2, with 7 bases identical to TRBD1. CDR1 and CDR2 (germline): SEHNR, FQNEAQ (reference sequence). This CDR3 is 14 amino acids long. V lost 8 bases and J lost 6; bases outside the gene matches: 12. CDR3 sequence (DNA): TGTGCCAGCTCTGACTTACGGGACAGCAATGGCTACACCTTC. Amino acid sequence: CASSDLRDSNGYTF.

The DNA for the CDR3 is TGCAGCGTTGCGGGGGGGCCGGGCGGACCCAACAATGAGCAGTTCTTC. This codes for CSVAGGPGGPNNEQFF. V and J are TRBV29-1 and TRBJ2-1, with TRBD2 matching over 8 bases. The CDR3 is made up of 16 amino acids. Germline-derived CDR1 and CDR2 are SQVTM and ANQGSEA. V was clipped by 4 bases and J by 5 bases; unmatched bases: 13.